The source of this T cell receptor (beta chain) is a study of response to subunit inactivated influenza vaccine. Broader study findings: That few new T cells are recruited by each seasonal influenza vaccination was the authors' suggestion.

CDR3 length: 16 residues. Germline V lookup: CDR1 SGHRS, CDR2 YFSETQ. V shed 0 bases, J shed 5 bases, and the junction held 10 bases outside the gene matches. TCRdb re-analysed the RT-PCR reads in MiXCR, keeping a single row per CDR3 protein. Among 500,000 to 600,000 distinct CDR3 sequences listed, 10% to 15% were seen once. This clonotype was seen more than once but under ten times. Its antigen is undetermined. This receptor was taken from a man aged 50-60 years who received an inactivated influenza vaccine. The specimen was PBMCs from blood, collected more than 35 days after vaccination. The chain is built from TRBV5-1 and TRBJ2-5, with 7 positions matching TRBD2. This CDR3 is CASSLDQARRGETQYF. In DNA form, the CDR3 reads TGCGCCAGCAGCTTGGACCAAGCGAGGCGGGGGGAGACCCAGTACTTC. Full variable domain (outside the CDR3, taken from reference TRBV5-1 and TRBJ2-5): KAGVTQTPRYLIKTRGQQVTLSCSPISGHRSVSWYQQTPGQGLQFLFEYFSETQRNKGNFPGRFSGRQFSNSRSEMNVSTLELGDSALYLCASSLDQARRGETQYFGPGTRLLVL.